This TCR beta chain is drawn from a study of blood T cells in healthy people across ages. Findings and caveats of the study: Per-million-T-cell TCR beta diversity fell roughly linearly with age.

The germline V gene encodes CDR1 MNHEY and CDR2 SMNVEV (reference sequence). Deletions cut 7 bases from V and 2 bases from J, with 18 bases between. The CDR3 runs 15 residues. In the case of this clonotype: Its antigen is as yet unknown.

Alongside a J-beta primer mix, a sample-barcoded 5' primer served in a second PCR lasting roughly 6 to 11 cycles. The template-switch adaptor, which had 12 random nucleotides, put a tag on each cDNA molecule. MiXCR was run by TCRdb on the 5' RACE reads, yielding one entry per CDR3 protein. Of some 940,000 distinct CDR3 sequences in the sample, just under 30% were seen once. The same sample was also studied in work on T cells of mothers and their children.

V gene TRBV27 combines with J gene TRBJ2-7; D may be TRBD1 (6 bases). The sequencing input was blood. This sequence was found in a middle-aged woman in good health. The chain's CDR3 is CASNPTMGAAYEQYF. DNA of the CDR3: TGTGCCAGCAACCCGACAATGGGGGCGGCCTACGAGCAGTACTTC.